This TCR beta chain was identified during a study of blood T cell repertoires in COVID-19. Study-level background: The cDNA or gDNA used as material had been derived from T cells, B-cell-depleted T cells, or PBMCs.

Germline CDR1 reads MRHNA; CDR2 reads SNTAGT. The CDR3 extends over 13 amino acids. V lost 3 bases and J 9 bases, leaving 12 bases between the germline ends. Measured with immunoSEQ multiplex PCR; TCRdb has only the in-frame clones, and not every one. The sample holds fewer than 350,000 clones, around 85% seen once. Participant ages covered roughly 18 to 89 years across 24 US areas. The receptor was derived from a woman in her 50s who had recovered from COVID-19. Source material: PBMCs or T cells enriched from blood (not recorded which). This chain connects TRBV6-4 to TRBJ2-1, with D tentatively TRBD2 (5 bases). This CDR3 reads CASSETLAAEQFF. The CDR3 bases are TGTGCCAGCAGTGAGACTCTAGCTGCTGAGCAGTTCTTC.